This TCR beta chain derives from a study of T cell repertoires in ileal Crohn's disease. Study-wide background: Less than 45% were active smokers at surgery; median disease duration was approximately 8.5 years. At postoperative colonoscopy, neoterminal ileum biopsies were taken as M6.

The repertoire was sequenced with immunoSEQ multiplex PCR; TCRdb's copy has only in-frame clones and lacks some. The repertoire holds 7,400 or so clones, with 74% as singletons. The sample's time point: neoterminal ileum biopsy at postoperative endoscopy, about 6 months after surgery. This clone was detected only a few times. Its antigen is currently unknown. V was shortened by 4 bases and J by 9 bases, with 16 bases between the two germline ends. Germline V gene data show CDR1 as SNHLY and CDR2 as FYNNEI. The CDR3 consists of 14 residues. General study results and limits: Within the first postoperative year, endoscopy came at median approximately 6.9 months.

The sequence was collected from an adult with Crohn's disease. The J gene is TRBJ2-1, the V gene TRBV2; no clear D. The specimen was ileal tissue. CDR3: CASSGPSRGAEQFF. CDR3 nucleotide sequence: TGTGCCAGCAGTGGGCCCTCGAGAGGAGCTGAGCAGTTCTTC. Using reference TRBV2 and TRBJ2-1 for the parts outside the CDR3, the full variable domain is EPEVTQTPSHQVTQMGQEVILRCVPISNHLYFYWYRQILGQKVEFLVSFYNNEISEKSEIFDDQFSVERPDGSNFTLKIRSTKLEDSAMYFCASSGPSRGAEQFFGPGTRLTVL.